Listed here are 15 T cell receptor beta chains from one sample, sequenced in a study of T cell repertoires in cytomegalovirus infection. TCRdb fed the reads into MiXCR, producing one record per CDR3 protein. The data hold 200,000 to 300,000 distinct CDR3 sequences, with 9% to 15% observed a single time. The sample comprised PBMCs. These receptors originate from a human donor in good health (CMV status not recorded). Some clones in this sample may be carry-over from other donors' samples.

This clonotype came up a few times. The chain combines TRBV18 with TRBJ1-1, with D possibly TRBD1 on 5 matching bases. The V gene lost 3 bases and the J gene lost 4 bases, with 9 bases spanning the gap. Per germline, CDR1 KGHSH and CDR2 LQKENI. The CDR3 is 13 residues long. CDR3 loop: CASSPPTATEAFF. Here the CDR3 DNA reads TGTGCCAGCTCACCCCCGACAGCCACTGAAGCTTTCTTT.

CDR3 in amino acids: CASRQPGLDQPQHF. The DNA for the CDR3 is TGTGCCAGCAGACAACCGGGCCTAGATCAGCCCCAGCATTTT. The gene calls are TRBV6-2 or TRBV6-3 and TRBJ1-5, with no clear D. Trimming cost V 6 bases and J 5 bases, with 14 bases left between them. The germline V gene encodes CDR1 MNHEY and CDR2 SVGEGT. This CDR3 is built from 14 residues.

This clonotype was detected a few times. The chain is built from TRBV6-6 and TRBJ1-2; D not resolved. This CDR3 region has 15 residues. V lost 2 bases, J lost 4 bases, and 14 bases lay in between. The germline V gene encodes CDR1 MNHNY and CDR2 SVGAGI (reference sequence). DNA for the CDR3: TGTGCCAGCAGTTACCCGGGCTCCCGGGGCTATGGCTACACCTTC. Translating gives CASSYPGSRGYGYTF.

This clonotype was found many times. This CDR3 reads CASSPDSQNTEAFF. CDR3 coding DNA: TGTGCCAGCAGCCCGGACAGCCAGAACACTGAAGCTTTCTTT. The rearrangement uses TRBV7-9 and TRBJ1-1, with D perhaps TRBD1 (6 bases). V was shortened by 5 bases and J by 1 base, with 11 bases between the two germline ends. This CDR3 comprises 14 residues. CDR1 is SEHNR, CDR2 FQNEAQ, per germline (reference sequence). Looking up the rest from reference TRBV7-9 and TRBJ1-1 gives the full variable domain: DTGVSQNPRHKITKRGQNVTFRCDPISEHNRLYWYRQTLGQGPEFLTYFQNEAQLEKSRLLSDRFSAERPKGSFSTLEIQRTEQGDSAMYLCASSPDSQNTEAFFGQGTRLTVV.

There are many counts of this clonotype. The gene calls are TRBV7-2 and TRBJ2-3; 9 nucleotides line up with TRBD2. This CDR3 has 14 residues. Germline-derived CDR1 and CDR2 are SGHTA and FQGNSA. J gave up 1 base and V 6 bases, and 2 bases lay outside the gene matches. Written as DNA, the CDR3 is TGTGCCAGCAGACGGACTAGCGGCACAGATACGCAGTATTTT. Translation: CASRRTSGTDTQYF.

This clonotype was counted many times. A much more abundant neighbour one base away suggests this may be a read error. This chain connects TRBV7-2 to TRBJ2-7, with D hard to call. This CDR3 has 11 amino acids. Trimming took off 2 bases at V and 5 bases at J, with 4 bases between the two ends. Germline V CDR1 and CDR2: SGHTA, FQGNSA. DNA of the CDR3: TGTGCCAGCAGCTTAACCGACGAGCAGTACTTC. Its translation is CASSLTDEQYF.

The sample holds a few counts of this clonotype. The rearrangement links TRBV27 to TRBJ2-3, with 7 bases matching TRBD2. In germline, CDR1 is MNHEY, CDR2 SMNVEV (reference sequence). The CDR3 consists of 14 residues. V gave up 3 bases and J gave up 4 bases; unmatched junction bases: 4. The CDR3 DNA reads as TGTGCCAGCAGTTTGGGGAGGGCCGCAGATACGCAGTATTTT. Its translation is CASSLGRAADTQYF.

Written as DNA, the CDR3 is TGCGCCAGCAGCCAAGTCACGCCCAGCGTGGGGGCTTTCTTT. This gives the protein CASSQVTPSVGAFF. The chain couples TRBV4-3 to TRBJ1-1; D ambiguous. CDR3 length equals 14 residues. Between the trimmed V and J ends, which lost 1 base and 11 bases, there was a span of 17 bases. Germline assignment: CDR1 LGHNA and CDR2 YSLEER.

At least ten counts were recorded for this clonotype. The chain combines TRBV7-2 with TRBJ1-1; D perhaps matches TRBD1 (6 bases). This CDR3 has 14 amino acids. Germline V lookup: CDR1 SGHTA, CDR2 FQGNSA. The V gene lost 1 base and the J gene lost 1 base, with 7 bases spanning the gap. Here the CDR3 reads CASSLVQGNTEAFF. DNA of the CDR3: TGTGCCAGCAGCTTAGTACAGGGGAACACTGAAGCTTTCTTT. The variable domain in full, completed from reference TRBV7-2 and TRBJ1-1, reads GAGVSQSPSNKVTEKGKDVELRCDPISGHTALYWYRQSLGQGLEFLIYFQGNSAPDKSGLPSDRFSAERTGGSVSTLTIQRTQQEDSAVYLCASSLVQGNTEAFFGQGTRLTVV.

This clonotype was detected ten times or more. The chain links TRBV28 to TRBJ2-1, with 10 bases matching TRBD2. Trimming cost V 6 bases and J 8 bases; bases outside gene matches: 10. The CDR3 totals 15 residues. CDR1 MDHEN and CDR2 SYDVKM come from the germline V gene. CDR3 protein: CASSPAVAGGYEQFF. The CDR3 DNA sequence: TGTGCCAGCAGCCCGGCGGTAGCGGGAGGATATGAGCAGTTCTTC.

This clonotype occurred many times. V usage is TRBV7-2 and J usage is TRBJ1-2, with D hard to call. V was cut by 5 bases and J by 3 bases, with 16 bases left in between. The V gene's germline CDR1 is SGHTA and CDR2 FQGNSA. This CDR3 spans 15 amino acids. CDR3 DNA: TGTGCCAGCAGCCCAGACACGCCATTGGACTATGGCTACACCTTC. The encoded protein is CASSPDTPLDYGYTF.

This clonotype appeared many times. This CDR3 reads CASTPTGSNTEAFF. In nucleotides, the CDR3 is TGTGCCAGTACCCCAACGGGGTCCAACACTGAAGCTTTCTTT. This rearrangement joins TRBV19 to TRBJ1-1; D remains ambiguous. V was pared by 7 bases and J by 2 bases, with 14 bases between. CDR3 size: 14 residues. CDR1 and CDR2 from the germline V gene are LNHDA and SQIVND (reference sequence).

About this clonotype itself: This may be a read error: a much more frequent sequence differs by one nucleotide. The rearrangement uses TRBV7-2 and TRBJ2-1; 8 positions agree with TRBD1. This CDR3 is 13 amino acids long. The V and J ends lost 5 bases and 12 bases, in that order; junction bases with no gene match: 9. Germline V gene sequence: CDR1 SGHTA, CDR2 FQGNSA. The CDR3 DNA reads TGTGCCAGCAGCCCCCAGGGGGCCGGCGGGCAGTTCTTC. It encodes CASSPQGAGGQFF.

This clonotype was observed at least ten times. This sequence joins TRBV7-2 and TRBJ2-3; 10 bases agree with TRBD2. Per germline, CDR1 SGHTA and CDR2 FQGNSA. Trimming cost V 3 bases and J 4 bases; bases outside gene matches: 7. This CDR3 comprises 16 residues. This CDR3 is CASSLGAGGHPDTQYF. CDR3 coding DNA: TGTGCCAGCAGCTTGGGAGCGGGGGGGCATCCAGATACGCAGTATTTT.

This clonotype was detected a few times. The chain carries TRBV14 and TRBJ2-1; D unclear. V lost 1 base and J 7 bases, leaving 14 bases between the germline ends. This CDR3 is built from 15 residues. Germline V gives CDR1 SGHDN, CDR2 FVKESK. The CDR3 region has the DNA TGTGCCAGCAGCCAAGGGGCTAGTTTGTGGAATGAGCAGTTCTTC. Translation: CASSQGASLWNEQFF.